A single sample gave rise to the 27 T cell receptor beta chains below, sequenced in a study of molecular identifiers for immune sequencing clone quantification. Using its own MiXCR run on the PCR reads, TCRdb lists one record per CDR3 protein. The sample lists tens of thousands of distinct CDR3 sequences, 15% to 20% occurring once. The source material was naive CD8+ T cells from blood, with Jurkat cell RNA spiked in. Subset specified: FACS-sorted CD8+CD4-CCR7+CD45RA+ naive T cells. These receptors were taken from a human donor in good health. Some libraries in this study had Jurkat cell RNA spiked in.

The chain links TRBV20-1 to TRBJ2-3; D is unresolved. The CDR3 contains 13 residues. The V end lost 3 bases, the J end lost 5 bases, and 12 bases lay between the germline ends. Germline-derived CDR1 and CDR2 are DFQATT and SNEGSKA (reference sequence). CDR3 DNA: TGCAGTGCTAGCGGATTAACCGAAGATACGCAGTATTTT. Translating gives CSASGLTEDTQYF.

This clonotype came up a few times. CDR3 coding DNA: TGTGCCAGCAGAGAAGCGGGAGTCACCCACAATGAGCAGTTCTTC. Amino acid sequence: CASREAGVTHNEQFF. The genes are TRBV27 and TRBJ2-1, with 8 bases identical to TRBD2. CDR1 and CDR2 (germline): MNHEY, SMNVEV (reference sequence). V lost 6 bases to trimming and J lost 5 bases; unmatched junction nucleotides: 9. There are 15 residues in the CDR3.

The sample holds many counts of this clonotype. V is TRBV27 and J is TRBJ1-5, with 8 bases matching TRBD1. CDR1 and CDR2 from the germline V gene are MNHEY and SMNVEV (reference sequence). J gave up 5 bases and V 7 bases, and 10 bases lay outside the gene matches. This CDR3 is 15 amino acids long. The CDR3 sequence is CASKNTTGGDQPQHF. Written as DNA, the CDR3 is TGTGCCAGCAAAAACACCACAGGGGGAGATCAGCCCCAGCATTTT.

This clonotype has just one count. One base away lies a much larger clone, so this may be a sequencing read error. The chain is built from TRBV27 and TRBJ2-7; 10 bases are a match to TRBD2. With 5 bases clipped from V and 2 bases from J, the junction kept 6 bases outside the gene matches. The CDR3 is 15 amino acids. Germline CDR1 is MNHEY and CDR2 is SMNVEV (reference sequence). The chain's CDR3 is CASSVALAGAYEQYF. CDR3 sequence (DNA): TGTGCCAGCAGTGTAGCCCTAGCGGGAGCCTACGAGCAGTACTTC.

This clonotype has ten or more counts. The chain combines TRBV24-1 with TRBJ2-3; 7 nucleotides agree with TRBD1. The germline V gene has CDR1 KGHDR and CDR2 SFDVKD. This CDR3 is built from 16 residues. V lost 3 bases, J lost 2 bases, and 7 bases stayed unmatched. CDR3 in DNA: TGTGCCACCAGTGATCTCGGGACAGTGAACACAGATACGCAGTATTTT. It yields the protein CATSDLGTVNTDTQYF.

This clonotype was observed at least ten times. The V gene is TRBV14, the J gene TRBJ1-5; D call uncertain. Trimming left V 1 base short and J 9 bases short, with 7 bases between. The CDR3 runs 12 residues. Looked up from germline, CDR1 is SGHDN and CDR2 is FVKESK. The CDR3 is CASSQGGGPQHF. CDR3 bases: TGTGCCAGCAGCCAAGGGGGAGGGCCCCAGCATTTT.

This clonotype was detected many times. The chain has TRBV7-9 and TRBJ2-5; D gene ambiguous. This CDR3 region has 14 residues. The V and J ends lost 4 bases and 3 bases respectively, with 12 bases between them. Germline CDR1 and CDR2: SEHNR and FQNEAQ (reference sequence). The CDR3 DNA reads as TGTGCCAGCAGCTCCCCTTTGGCGGAAGAGACCCAGTACTTC. It specifies CASSSPLAEETQYF.

Notes on this clonotype: A much larger clone is a single base away; this may be a read error. V and J are TRBV20-1 and TRBJ2-7, with D hard to call. The CDR3 is 13 residues long. CDR1 is DFQATT, CDR2 SNEGSKA, per germline (reference sequence). V was pared by 3 bases and J by 2 bases, with 11 bases between. CDR3: CSASRPETYEQYF. The CDR3 DNA follows: TGCAGTGCTAGTCGCCCAGAAACCTACGAGCAGTACTTC.

Points on this clonotype: This may stem from a read error, because a much larger clone lies one nucleotide away. The V call is TRBV11-2, the J call TRBJ2-3; D call uncertain. Germline lookup yields CDR1 SGHAT and CDR2 FQNNGV. V gave up 2 bases and J gave up 0 bases, with 9 bases separating them. The CDR3 is 15 amino acids. Here the CDR3 reads CASSLHQRSTDTQYF. The CDR3 nucleotides are TGTGCCAGCAGCTTACACCAGCGCAGCACAGATACGCAGTATTTT.

This chain uses TRBV27 with TRBJ2-7; D is unclear. V was trimmed by 0 bases and J by 1 base, leaving 7 bases between them. Per the germline V gene, CDR1 is MNHEY and CDR2 is SMNVEV (reference sequence). The CDR3 loop spans 14 amino acids. For the CDR3, the DNA is TGTGCCAGCAGTTTATCGGCTGCGTCCTACGAGCAGTACTTC. Translating gives CASSLSAASYEQYF.

As to this clonotype: A much larger clone sits a single nucleotide away, making a read error possible. V gene TRBV28 combines with J gene TRBJ2-2; TRBD2 matches at 8 bases. The CDR3 is 12 amino acids. The germline CDR1 and CDR2 sequences are MDHEN and SYDVKM. DNA of the CDR3: TGTGCCAGCAGTTTATCTGCGGGGGGGCTGTTTTTT. Amino acids: CASSLSAGGLFF.

The chain couples TRBV5-5 to TRBJ2-2, with D possibly being TRBD1 (6 bases). The CDR3 is 19 amino acids. Germline loops: CDR1 SGHKS, CDR2 YYEKEE (reference sequence). Trimming stripped 4 bases from V and 1 base from J, with 23 bases between. DNA for the CDR3: TGTGCCAGCAGCGCTGATCAGGGGTTCGTCACAATGAACACCGGGGAGCTGTTTTTT. Translated: CASSADQGFVTMNTGELFF.

A word on this clonotype: The CDR3 carries no conserved terminal phenylalanine or tryptophan, so it likely arises from a read error. The gene calls are TRBV4-3 and TRBJ2-3; D is possibly TRBD1 (5 bases). The CDR3 totals 14 residues. Trimming took off 4 bases at V and 4 bases at J, with 12 bases between the two ends. CDR1 is LGHNA, CDR2 YSLEER, per germline. As DNA, the CDR3 is TGCGCCAGCAGCCCTTGGGGCAGCTCAGATACGCAGTATTTA. The encoded protein is CASSPWGSSDTQYL.

A note on this clonotype: A much larger clone differs from this one at a single base, so this may be a read error. This chain joins TRBV11-3 and TRBJ2-1; TRBD2 matches 13 bases. CDR3 length: 13 residues. Germline CDR1 is SGHNT and CDR2 is YENEEA. As DNA, the CDR3 is TGTGCCGGCAGCCGGACTAGCGGGAGTGAGCAGTTCTTC. Protein sequence: CAGSRTSGSEQFF. The entire variable domain, with the rest obtained from reference TRBV11-3 and TRBJ2-1, is as follows: EAGVVQSPRYKIIEKKQPVAFWCNPISGHNTLYWYLQNLGQGPELLIRYENEEAVDDSQLPKDRFSAERLKGVDSTLKIQPAELGDSAVYLCAGSRTSGSEQFFGPGTRLTVL.

With respect to this clonotype: A much larger clone sits a single nucleotide away, making a read error possible. This rearrangement joins TRBV27 to TRBJ2-3, with 9 nucleotides matching TRBD2. The CDR3 loop spans 20 amino acids. The trim removed 1 base at V and 5 bases at J, leaving 19 bases unmatched. Germline-derived CDR1 and CDR2 are MNHEY and SMNVEV (reference sequence). CDR3 in amino acids: CASSLLNPITAGGNGDTQYF. The DNA for the CDR3 is TGTGCCAGCAGTTTATTAAACCCTATCACAGCGGGAGGAAACGGAGATACGCAGTATTTT.

This clonotype appeared many times. The genes are TRBV7-9 and TRBJ1-2; no reliable D call. CDR1 SEHNR and CDR2 FQNEAQ come from the germline V gene (reference sequence). Trimming removed 1 base at V and 3 bases at J, with 9 bases between. The CDR3 consists of 14 residues. The chain's CDR3 is CASSLVVADYGYTF. The CDR3 coding sequence is TGTGCCAGCAGCTTAGTGGTGGCTGACTATGGCTACACCTTC.

There are many counts of this clonotype. The genes are TRBV6-2 or TRBV6-3 and TRBJ2-1, with D possibly TRBD2 on 6 matching bases. This CDR3 is 14 amino acids long. Trimming removed 1 base from V and 3 bases from J, with 7 bases in between. Germline loops: CDR1 MNHEY, CDR2 SVGEGT. The CDR3 DNA is TGTGCCAGCAGTTACTTGGGACTCTACAATGAGCAGTTCTTC. Protein: CASSYLGLYNEQFF.

Note on this clonotype: A single base separates this from a much larger clone, so it may be a read error. The chain uses TRBV24-1 and TRBJ2-7; D remains ambiguous. Germline values: CDR1 KGHDR, CDR2 SFDVKD. The CDR3 covers 13 residues. In nucleotides, the CDR3 is TGTGCCACCAGTGGTGGGTTCTCCTACGAGCAGTGCTTC. Translation gives CATSGGFSYEQCF.

In this sample, this clonotype turned up many times. This chain uses TRBV6-1 with TRBJ1-6, with D perhaps matching TRBD1 (5 bases). Germline assignment: CDR1 MNHNS and CDR2 SASEGT. The CDR3 spans 15 residues. The V end lost 3 bases, the J end lost 3 bases, and 9 bases lay between the germline ends. Here the CDR3 DNA reads TGTGCCAGCAGTGATTGGGGGGGCTATAATTCACCCCTCCACTTT. Translation gives CASSDWGGYNSPLHF.

A word on this clonotype: The conserved phenylalanine or tryptophan is not found at the CDR3 terminus, so this likely reflects a read error. This chain connects TRBV30 to TRBJ2-2, with a possible D match to TRBD1 (5 bases). The germline V gene has CDR1 GTSNPN and CDR2 SVGIG (reference sequence). Trimming left V 7 bases short and J 7 bases short, with 16 bases between. The CDR3 spans 13 residues. Written as DNA, the CDR3 is TGTGCCTTGGACACTGCCGCCCTCGGGGAGCTGTTTCTT. It encodes CALDTAALGELFL.

The chain couples TRBV20-1 to TRBJ2-1; maybe TRBD2 (5 bases). Germline V gene sequence: CDR1 DFQATT, CDR2 SNEGSKA (reference sequence). The CDR3 spans 15 residues. Trimming cost V 0 bases and J 3 bases, with 12 bases left between them. CDR3 in DNA: TGCAGTGCTAGAGATCCGGGGTTACGCTACAATGAGCAGTTCTTC. This gives the protein CSARDPGLRYNEQFF.

This chain uses TRBV12-3 or TRBV12-4 with TRBJ2-1; 8 bases map to TRBD1. The CDR3 totals 14 residues. Losses at the gene ends were 7 bases for V and 6 bases for J; bases not matched to a gene: 8. This CDR3 is CASNRDRFINEQFF. DNA for the CDR3: TGTGCCAGCAACCGGGACAGGTTTATCAATGAGCAGTTCTTC.

This clonotype was counted many times. The rearrangement links TRBV6-5 to TRBJ2-7; tentatively, D is TRBD1 (6 bases). The CDR3 covers 13 residues. CDR1 is MNHEY and CDR2 is SVGAGI in the germline V gene. V lost 3 bases, J lost 5 bases, and 11 bases lay in between. As DNA, the CDR3 is TGTGCCAGCAGTTATAACAGGGCAGACGAGCAGTACTTC. Amino acid sequence: CASSYNRADEQYF.

Concerning this clonotype itself: A single base separates this from a much larger clone, so it may be a read error. This chain uses TRBV9 with TRBJ2-7; D tentatively fits TRBD1 or TRBD2 (5 bases each). The germline gives CDR1 SGDLS, CDR2 YYNGEE. The CDR3 loop spans 13 amino acids. CDR3 DNA: TGTGTCAGCAGCGTAGTTGAGAGGGGCGAGCAGTACTTC. It specifies CVSSVVERGEQYF.

A remark on this clonotype: This may be a read error, as it is one base from a much larger clone. The J gene is TRBJ2-3, the V gene TRBV27; D is ambiguous. Germline V gene lookup returns CDR1 MNHEY and CDR2 SMNVEV (reference sequence). This CDR3 comprises 15 residues. Trimming took 8 bases from V and 2 from J, leaving 17 bases between them. CDR3 loop: CASSLGTDFTDTQYF. Written as DNA, the CDR3 is TGTGCCAGCTCCTTAGGCACAGACTTCACAGATACGCAGTATTTT.

Worth noting for this clonotype: A read error may explain this, as a much larger clone is one base away. This sequence joins TRBV2 and TRBJ2-7, with D possibly matching TRBD2 (6 bases). The CDR3 runs to 14 residues. CDR1 is SNHLY, CDR2 FYNNEI, per germline. The V gene lost 3 bases and the J gene lost 6 bases, with 15 bases spanning the gap. The CDR3: CASSELPGAFEQYF. In DNA form, the CDR3 reads TGTGCCAGCAGTGAGCTTCCGGGAGCCTTCGAGCAGTACTTC.

This clonotype was seen only a few times. A much larger clone is a single base away; this may be a read error. The rearrangement links TRBV4-2 to TRBJ2-2; D tentatively fits TRBD1 or TRBD2 (5 bases each). The CDR3 is made up of 15 amino acids. The V end was cut by 1 base, the J end by 3 bases, with 9 bases between. The germline CDR1 and CDR2 sequences are LGHNA and YNFKEQ. CDR3 DNA sequence: TGTGCCAGCAGCCAAGCGGGACCCTACACCGGGGAGCTGTTTTTT. The encoded protein is CASSQAGPYTGELFF.